These 2 T cell receptor beta chains were sequenced from one sample in a study of response to subunit inactivated influenza vaccine (dated by TCRdb to the late 2010s). Taken with the paper, the label for time point translates to: approximately 40 days after influenza vaccine administration. The library came from RT-PCR. The listed sequencing device is Illumina HiSeq 2500. TCRdb trimmed public reads at Q25 via fastp, called clones via MiXCR and kept in-frame beta chains. When rows share a CDR3 protein, they turn into one entry using the most common DNA and genes. In this sample the table shows more than 400,000 distinct CDR3 sequences, approximately 11% of which occur a single time. The ten most abundant clones make up about 12% of the sample. The sample was PBMCs from blood, taken roughly 45 days after vaccination. The receptors stem from a man aged 45-60 years who received an inactivated influenza vaccine. Donor details come from another sample of the same person, matched by shared clones.

The rearrangement links TRBV15 to TRBJ2-5; 14 bases match TRBD2. CDR1 LNHNV and CDR2 YYDKDF come from the germline V gene (reference sequence). CDR3 length: 16 amino acids. Losses at the gene ends were 3 bases for V and 4 bases for J; bases not matched to a gene: 4. This CDR3 is CATSRTSGRVRETQYF. CDR3 sequence (DNA): TGTGCCACCAGCAGGACTAGCGGGAGGGTGCGAGAGACCCAGTACTTC. The full variable domain, in which reference TRBV15 and TRBJ2-5 provide the parts outside the CDR3, is DAMVIQNPRYQVTQFGKPVTLSCSQTLNHNVMYWYQQKSSQAPKLLFHYYDKDFNNEADTPDNFQSRRPNTSFCFLDIRSPGLGDTAMYLCATSRTSGRVRETQYFGPGTRLLVL.

The rearrangement links TRBV28 to TRBJ2-1, with TRBD2 as a possible D gene (7 bases). The germline V gene encodes CDR1 MDHEN and CDR2 SYDVKM. This CDR3 has 12 amino acids. The V end was cut by 4 bases, the J end by 12 bases, with 13 bases between. As DNA, the CDR3 is TGTGCCAGCAGTTCCGCGGCGGGGGCGCAGTTCTTC. It is translated as CASSSAAGAQFF.